This T cell receptor (beta chain) emerged from a study of Graves' ophthalmopathy and Graves' hyperthyroidism. Out of about 11 ml of fresh peripheral blood, PBMCs were obtained. This CDR3 is built from 12 residues. V was trimmed by 4 bases and J by 3 bases, leaving 9 bases between them. CDR1 is SQVTM, CDR2 ANQGSEA, per germline. This clonotype was detected ten times or more. Investigators amplified TCR beta CDR3 regions from RNA transcripts. Following a first-round RT-PCR that used HTBI primers, a second-round multiplex PCR was carried out. TCRdb re-called the multiplex PCR reads with MiXCR, one entry per CDR3 protein. The sample includes more than 300,000 distinct CDR3 sequences, about 15% of them seen just once.

Sequenced material: peripheral blood. The TCR sequence derives from an adult woman with stable Graves' hyperthyroidism. The J gene is TRBJ1-2, the V gene TRBV29-1; a weak D match, TRBD1 (5 bases). CDR3 nucleotides: TGCAGCGTTGTTTCGGGGGACTATGGCTACACCTTC. This translates into CSVVSGDYGYTF. The full variable domain, rest sourced from reference TRBV29-1 and TRBJ1-2, is SAVISQKPSRDICQRGTSLTIQCQVDSQVTMMFWYRQQPGQSLTLIATANQGSEATYESGFVIDKFPISRPNLTFSTLTVSNMSPEDSSIYLCSVVSGDYGYTFGSGTRLTVV.